The rows below give T cell receptor beta chains drawn from one sample of a study of blood T cell repertoires in COVID-19. Some clones are missing from TCRdb's copy, which holds only in-frame ones; the method was immunoSEQ multiplex PCR. The sample records under 70,000 clones, roughly 90% being singletons. Specimen: peripheral blood. These receptors all come from a man aged 80 or over with acute or convalescent COVID-19. CDR3s include the opening cysteine and the closing phenylalanine or tryptophan. The D gene is left open where the match is weak. Only part of the rows carry a size: once, few, many, or a class if the clone is expanded.

d_gene: TRBD1; v_gene: TRBV19; j_gene: TRBJ2-7; abundance: .; CDR3aa: CASSRPGQGYEQYF; CDR3nt: TGTGCCAGTAGTAGGCCGGGACAGGGCTACGAGCAGTACTTC
d_gene: TRBD2; v_gene: TRBV27; j_gene: TRBJ2-3; abundance: .; CDR3aa: CASSNQRGGGTQYF; CDR3nt: TGTGCCAGCAGTAATCAGCGGGGAGGAGGCACGCAGTATTTT
d_gene: TRBD1; v_gene: TRBV19; j_gene: TRBJ2-2; abundance: once; CDR3aa: CASSTPGQGISGRNTGELFF; CDR3nt: TGTGCCAGCTCAACGCCGGGACAGGGGATCTCTGGACGGAACACCGGGGAGCTGTTTTTT
d_gene: TRBD1; v_gene: TRBV5-4; j_gene: TRBJ2-2; abundance: once; CDR3aa: CASSLDTGARTGELFF; CDR3nt: TGTGCCAGCAGCTTAGACACAGGGGCGCGCACCGGGGAGCTGTTTTTT
d_gene: .; v_gene: TRBV6-5; j_gene: TRBJ2-1; abundance: .; CDR3aa: CASSYSVGPYNEQFF; CDR3nt: TGTGCCAGCAGTTACTCGGTGGGCCCCTACAATGAGCAGTTCTTC
d_gene: TRBD2; v_gene: TRBV9; j_gene: TRBJ2-1; abundance: .; CDR3aa: CASSASGGSNNEQFF; CDR3nt: TGTGCCAGCAGCGCCAGCGGGGGAAGTAACAATGAGCAGTTCTTC
d_gene: TRBD2; v_gene: TRBV5-3; j_gene: TRBJ2-5; abundance: .; CDR3aa: CARSHARERGRETQYF; CDR3nt: TGTGCCAGAAGCCACGCCCGGGAGCGGGGGCGAGAGACCCAGTACTTC
d_gene: .; v_gene: TRBV28; j_gene: TRBJ1-6; abundance: .; CDR3aa: CASRLGGGVNSPLHF; CDR3nt: TGTGCCAGCAGGCTAGGGGGAGGGGTTAATTCACCCCTCCACTTT
d_gene: TRBD2; v_gene: TRBV7-2; j_gene: TRBJ2-7; abundance: .; CDR3aa: CASSLGIAGGWYEQYF; CDR3nt: TGTGCCAGCAGCTTGGGAATAGCGGGGGGATGGTACGAGCAGTACTTC
d_gene: .; v_gene: TRBV4-1; j_gene: TRBJ1-5; abundance: .; CDR3aa: CASSPDPGFSNQPQHF; CDR3nt: TGCGCCAGCAGCCCCGACCCGGGGTTTAGCAATCAGCCCCAGCATTTT
d_gene: .; v_gene: TRBV30; j_gene: TRBJ1-1; abundance: .; CDR3aa: CAWRIQGGTEAFF; CDR3nt: TGTGCCTGGAGAATACAGGGAGGGACTGAAGCTTTCTTT
d_gene: TRBD1; v_gene: TRBV7-3; j_gene: TRBJ2-2; abundance: .; CDR3aa: CASSSRGPGELFF; CDR3nt: TGTGCCAGCAGCTCCAGGGGGCCCGGGGAGCTGTTTTTT
d_gene: .; v_gene: TRBV3-1/TRBV3-2; j_gene: TRBJ2-7; abundance: .; CDR3aa: CASSQSRSYEQYF; CDR3nt: TGTGCCAGCAGCCAAAGCAGGTCCTACGAGCAGTACTTC
d_gene: TRBD1; v_gene: TRBV6-1; j_gene: TRBJ1-2; abundance: once; CDR3aa: CASSETGTVPNYGYTF; CDR3nt: TGTGCCAGCAGTGAGACCGGGACAGTCCCTAACTATGGCTACACCTTC
d_gene: .; v_gene: TRBV7-9; j_gene: TRBJ2-5; abundance: .; CDR3aa: CASSSGVYQETQYF; CDR3nt: TGTGCCAGCAGCTCGGGAGTATACCAAGAGACCCAGTACTTC
d_gene: TRBD1; v_gene: TRBV19; j_gene: TRBJ2-7; abundance: once; CDR3aa: CASRPGQAFSYEQYF; CDR3nt: TGTGCCAGTAGGCCGGGACAGGCGTTCTCCTACGAGCAGTACTTC
d_gene: TRBD2; v_gene: TRBV7-8; j_gene: TRBJ2-6; abundance: .; CDR3aa: CASSPGVAGRSGANVLTF; CDR3nt: TGTGCCAGCAGCCCCGGGGTAGCGGGACGGTCTGGGGCCAACGTCCTGACTTTC
d_gene: TRBD2; v_gene: TRBV10-3; j_gene: TRBJ2-3; abundance: .; CDR3aa: CAIGPPGLARSTDTQYF; CDR3nt: TGTGCCATCGGGCCCCCGGGACTAGCTAGGAGCACAGATACGCAGTATTTT
d_gene: TRBD2; v_gene: TRBV7-9; j_gene: TRBJ2-1; abundance: .; CDR3aa: CASSLVAGSNEQFF; CDR3nt: TGTGCCAGCAGCTTAGTAGCGGGGAGTAATGAGCAGTTCTTC
d_gene: .; v_gene: TRBV21-1; j_gene: TRBJ2-7; abundance: few; CDR3aa: CASTWEFVAYEQYF; CDR3nt: TGTGCCAGCACGTGGGAGTTCGTTGCCTACGAGCAGTACTTC
d_gene: .; v_gene: TRBV3-1/TRBV3-2; j_gene: TRBJ1-5; abundance: few; CDR3aa: CASSQDSGMWQPQHF; CDR3nt: TGTGCCAGCAGCCAAGATTCGGGGATGTGGCAGCCCCAGCATTTT
d_gene: TRBD1; v_gene: TRBV11-2; j_gene: TRBJ1-3; abundance: .; CDR3aa: CASSPTDRATIYF; CDR3nt: TGTGCCAGCAGCCCGACGGACAGGGCCACCATATATTTT
d_gene: TRBD1; v_gene: TRBV29-1; j_gene: TRBJ1-2; abundance: few; CDR3aa: CSVEDRGLGYGYTF; CDR3nt: TGCAGCGTTGAGGACAGGGGGCTTGGGTATGGCTACACCTTC
d_gene: .; v_gene: TRBV30; j_gene: TRBJ1-5; abundance: .; CDR3aa: CAWTDSSNQPQHF; CDR3nt: TGTGCCTGGACCGACAGTAGCAATCAGCCCCAGCATTTT
d_gene: .; v_gene: TRBV24-1; j_gene: TRBJ2-2; abundance: .; CDR3aa: CATSDLFGGPSTGELFF; CDR3nt: TGTGCCACCAGTGATTTGTTTGGGGGCCCTAGCACCGGGGAGCTGTTTTTT
d_gene: TRBD1; v_gene: TRBV9; j_gene: TRBJ2-7; abundance: .; CDR3aa: CASSATGGSYEQYF; CDR3nt: TGTGCCAGCAGCGCCACAGGGGGGTCCTACGAGCAGTACTTC
d_gene: TRBD1; v_gene: TRBV5-4; j_gene: TRBJ2-3; abundance: .; CDR3aa: CASSLGAPTGATDTQYF; CDR3nt: TGTGCCAGCAGCTTGGGGGCCCCGACAGGGGCAACAGATACGCAGTATTTT
d_gene: TRBD2; v_gene: TRBV3-1/TRBV3-2; j_gene: TRBJ2-5; abundance: .; CDR3aa: CASSQDRVAGGRETQYF; CDR3nt: TGTGCCAGCAGCCAAGATAGGGTAGCGGGGGGGCGAGAGACCCAGTACTTC
d_gene: TRBD2; v_gene: TRBV2; j_gene: TRBJ2-7; abundance: .; CDR3aa: CASNPGGVLEQYF; CDR3nt: TGTGCCAGCAACCCGGGAGGGGTATTGGAGCAGTACTTC
d_gene: .; v_gene: TRBV27; j_gene: TRBJ1-1; abundance: .; CDR3aa: CASRGEQGDTEAFF; CDR3nt: TGTGCCAGCAGGGGGGAACAGGGTGACACTGAAGCTTTCTTT
d_gene: TRBD2; v_gene: TRBV19; j_gene: TRBJ2-5; abundance: .; CDR3aa: CASSLHQTSGGPGETQYF; CDR3nt: TGTGCCAGTAGTCTCCACCAGACTAGCGGGGGTCCGGGGGAGACCCAGTACTTC
d_gene: .; v_gene: TRBV3-1/TRBV3-2; j_gene: TRBJ1-2; abundance: .; CDR3aa: CASSQLANPNYGYTF; CDR3nt: TGTGCCAGCAGCCAATTAGCGAACCCTAACTATGGCTACACCTTC
d_gene: TRBD1; v_gene: TRBV2; j_gene: TRBJ2-1; abundance: .; CDR3aa: CASSIGTGGSYNEQFF; CDR3nt: TGTGCCAGCAGTATCGGGACAGGGGGCTCCTACAATGAGCAGTTCTTC
d_gene: .; v_gene: TRBV7-8; j_gene: TRBJ2-7; abundance: .; CDR3aa: CASSLAAGAYEQYF; CDR3nt: TGTGCCAGCAGCTTAGCAGCAGGGGCCTACGAGCAGTACTTC
d_gene: TRBD1; v_gene: TRBV6-5; j_gene: TRBJ1-2; abundance: .; CDR3aa: CASRQGQIYGYTF; CDR3nt: TGTGCCAGCAGGCAGGGACAGATCTATGGCTACACCTTC
d_gene: .; v_gene: TRBV27; j_gene: TRBJ1-1; abundance: .; CDR3aa: CASSLTPGVNEAFF; CDR3nt: TGTGCCAGCAGTTTGACACCAGGGGTGAATGAAGCTTTCTTT
d_gene: TRBD1; v_gene: TRBV5-1; j_gene: TRBJ2-1; abundance: .; CDR3aa: CASSVARGHYNEQFF; CDR3nt: TGCGCCAGCAGCGTCGCCAGGGGGCACTACAATGAGCAGTTCTTC
d_gene: TRBD2; v_gene: TRBV7-2; j_gene: TRBJ2-1; abundance: .; CDR3aa: CASSTSGGTYNEQFF; CDR3nt: TGTGCCAGCAGCACTAGCGGGGGGACCTACAATGAGCAGTTCTTC
d_gene: .; v_gene: TRBV5-8; j_gene: TRBJ1-5; abundance: .; CDR3aa: CASSRPGPQHF; CDR3nt: TGTGCCAGCAGCCGCCCGGGGCCCCAGCATTTT
d_gene: TRBD2; v_gene: TRBV11-2; j_gene: TRBJ2-2; abundance: .; CDR3aa: CASRSPPGTSGVRAGELFF; CDR3nt: TGTGCCAGCAGGTCCCCACCCGGGACTAGCGGGGTTCGGGCCGGGGAGCTGTTTTTT
d_gene: .; v_gene: TRBV28; j_gene: TRBJ1-6; abundance: .; CDR3aa: CASSLGGGWRGGSPLHF; CDR3nt: TGTGCCAGCAGTCTCGGAGGCGGGTGGAGGGGGGGTTCACCCCTCCACTTT
d_gene: .; v_gene: TRBV24-1; j_gene: TRBJ1-4; abundance: few; CDR3aa: CATSEGAGEKLFF; CDR3nt: TGTGCCACCAGTGAAGGGGCCGGGGAAAAACTGTTTTTT
d_gene: TRBD1; v_gene: TRBV3-1/TRBV3-2; j_gene: TRBJ2-7; abundance: .; CDR3aa: CASSQDWGQGYEQYF; CDR3nt: TGTGCCAGCAGCCAAGATTGGGGACAGGGGTACGAGCAGTACTTC
d_gene: .; v_gene: TRBV13; j_gene: TRBJ1-1; abundance: .; CDR3aa: CASSLGGVTEAFF; CDR3nt: TGTGCCAGCAGCTTAGGAGGGGTCACTGAAGCTTTCTTT
d_gene: .; v_gene: TRBV5-6; j_gene: TRBJ2-7; abundance: .; CDR3aa: CASSDRGRISSYEQYF; CDR3nt: TGTGCCAGCAGCGATAGGGGGAGAATAAGCTCCTACGAGCAGTACTTC
d_gene: .; v_gene: TRBV5-1; j_gene: TRBJ2-7; abundance: .; CDR3aa: CASSLLAGDEQYF; CDR3nt: TGCGCCAGCAGCTTGTTGGCAGGGGACGAGCAGTACTTC
d_gene: .; v_gene: TRBV6-5; j_gene: TRBJ1-1; abundance: .; CDR3aa: CASTLDRVNTEAFF; CDR3nt: TGTGCCAGCACCCTAGACAGAGTGAACACTGAAGCTTTCTTT
d_gene: .; v_gene: TRBV7-9; j_gene: TRBJ2-2; abundance: few; CDR3aa: CASSSQTGTGELFF; CDR3nt: TGTGCCAGCAGCTCGCAAACAGGTACCGGGGAGCTGTTTTTT
d_gene: .; v_gene: TRBV5-4; j_gene: TRBJ1-1; abundance: .; CDR3aa: CASSTVTGMNTEAFF; CDR3nt: TGTGCCAGCAGCACCGTGACAGGAATGAACACTGAAGCTTTCTTT
d_gene: TRBD2; v_gene: TRBV5-8; j_gene: TRBJ2-2; abundance: .; CDR3aa: CASSLRGGKTYGELFF; CDR3nt: TGTGCCAGCAGCTTGCGGGGGGGCAAAACGTACGGGGAGCTGTTTTTT
d_gene: TRBD1; v_gene: TRBV7-8; j_gene: TRBJ2-5; abundance: .; CDR3aa: CASSMPGTGGFQETQYF; CDR3nt: TGTGCCAGCAGCATGCCCGGGACAGGAGGCTTCCAAGAGACCCAGTACTTC
d_gene: TRBD1; v_gene: TRBV5-1; j_gene: TRBJ2-1; abundance: once; CDR3aa: CASSLGGQSYNEQFF; CDR3nt: TGCGCCAGCAGCTTGGGGGGACAGAGCTACAATGAGCAGTTCTTC
d_gene: TRBD1; v_gene: TRBV15; j_gene: TRBJ1-2; abundance: .; CDR3aa: CATSRAGTASNYGYTF; CDR3nt: TGTGCCACCAGTCGAGCCGGGACAGCATCGAACTATGGCTACACCTTC
d_gene: TRBD1; v_gene: TRBV5-1; j_gene: TRBJ2-7; abundance: .; CDR3aa: CASSLGWTGPSYEQYF; CDR3nt: TGCGCCAGCAGCTTGGGCTGGACAGGGCCCTCCTACGAGCAGTACTTC
d_gene: TRBD1; v_gene: TRBV10-3; j_gene: TRBJ1-4; abundance: .; CDR3aa: CAISESKGQGLGKLFF; CDR3nt: TGTGCCATCAGTGAGTCAAAGGGACAGGGTCTTGGAAAACTGTTTTTT
d_gene: TRBD1; v_gene: TRBV6-1; j_gene: TRBJ2-5; abundance: .; CDR3aa: CASSEGTGGSGETQYF; CDR3nt: TGTGCCAGCAGTGAAGGGACAGGGGGCTCTGGAGAGACCCAGTACTTC
d_gene: TRBD1; v_gene: TRBV30; j_gene: TRBJ1-2; abundance: .; CDR3aa: CAWSVLGGQGSYGYTF; CDR3nt: TGTGCCTGGAGTGTACTCGGGGGACAGGGAAGCTATGGCTACACCTTC